The entry below gives a single T cell receptor beta chain sequence along with its context. Antigen unknown. This sample is part of a study of CD4 T cells in relation to SARS-CoV-2 and coronaviruses. Study conclusions and caveats: Crossreactive clones expanded significantly less to SARS-CoV-2 than monoreactive clones.

CDR1 and CDR2 (germline): SGHTA, FQGNSA. Trimming left V 5 bases short and J 2 bases short, with 12 bases between. The CDR3 has 14 amino acids. This table comes from immunoSEQ multiplex PCR, and its TCRdb copy is limited to in-frame clones, with some not included. The sample has approximately 25,000 clones, under 80% seen once; the top ten hold roughly 15%. The unexposed donors gave CD4+ T cells in about 2011-2018, prior to COVID-19. Isolation of CD4+ T cells took place after nine to ten days in culture. As cell numbers allowed, unexposed-donor CD4+ T cells faced SARS-CoV-2 S/N and four cold-coronavirus spikes. Approximately 2 million PBMCs per well were cultured with approximately 9.2 IU/ml IL-2.

The gene calls are TRBV7-2 and TRBJ2-5; TRBD1 might be the D (6 bases). This clonotype was obtained from a human donor in good health. The sequencing input was CD4+ T cells from PBMCs, cultured in vitro. CDR3 amino acids: CASSTGQRQETQYF. DNA of the CDR3: TGTGCCAGCAGCACAGGACAGCGACAAGAGACCCAGTACTTC.